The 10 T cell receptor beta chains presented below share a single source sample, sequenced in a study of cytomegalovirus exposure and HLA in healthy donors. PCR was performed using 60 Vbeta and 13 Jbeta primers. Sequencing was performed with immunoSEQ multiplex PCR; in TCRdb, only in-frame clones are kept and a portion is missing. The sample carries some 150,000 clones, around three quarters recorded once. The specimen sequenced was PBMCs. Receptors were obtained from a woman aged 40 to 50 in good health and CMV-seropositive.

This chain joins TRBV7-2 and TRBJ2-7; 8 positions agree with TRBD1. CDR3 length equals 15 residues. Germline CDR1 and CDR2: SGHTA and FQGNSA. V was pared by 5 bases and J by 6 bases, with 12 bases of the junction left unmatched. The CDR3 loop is CASSRKSQGAGEQYF. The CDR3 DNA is TGTGCCAGCAGCCGAAAGAGCCAGGGGGCTGGCGAGCAGTACTTC.

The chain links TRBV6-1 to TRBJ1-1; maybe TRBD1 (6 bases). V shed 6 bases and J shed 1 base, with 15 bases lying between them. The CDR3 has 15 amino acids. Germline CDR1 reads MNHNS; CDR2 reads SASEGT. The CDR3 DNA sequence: TGTGCCAGCAGGGTCCTCGACAGGTCGAACACTGAAGCTTTCTTT. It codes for CASRVLDRSNTEAFF.

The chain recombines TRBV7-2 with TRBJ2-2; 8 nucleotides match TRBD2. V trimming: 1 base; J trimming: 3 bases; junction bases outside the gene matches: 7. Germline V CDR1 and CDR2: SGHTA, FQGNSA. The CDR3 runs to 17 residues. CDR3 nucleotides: TGTGCCAGCAGCTTAGTGGCCGGGGGGGGCCACACCGGGGAGCTGTTTTTT. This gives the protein CASSLVAGGGHTGELFF.

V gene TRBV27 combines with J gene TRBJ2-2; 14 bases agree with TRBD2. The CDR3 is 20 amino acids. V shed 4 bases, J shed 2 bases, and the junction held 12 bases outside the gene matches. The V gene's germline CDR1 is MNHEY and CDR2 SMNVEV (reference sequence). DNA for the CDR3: TGTGCCAGCAGTTCCGTCCCGGGACTAGCGGGGGCCGCCAACACCGGGGAGCTGTTTTTT. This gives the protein CASSSVPGLAGAANTGELFF.

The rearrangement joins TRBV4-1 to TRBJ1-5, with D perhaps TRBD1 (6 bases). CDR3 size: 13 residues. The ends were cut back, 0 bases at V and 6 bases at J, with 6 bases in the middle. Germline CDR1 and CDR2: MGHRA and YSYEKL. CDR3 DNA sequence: TGCGCCAGCAGCCAAGAGGGGGCTCAGCCCCAGCATTTT. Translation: CASSQEGAQPQHF.

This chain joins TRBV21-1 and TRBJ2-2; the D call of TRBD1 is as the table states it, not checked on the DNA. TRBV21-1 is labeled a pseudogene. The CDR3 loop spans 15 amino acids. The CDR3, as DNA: TGTGCCAGCTTCTTCGACAGGGGTGGAACCGGGGAGCTGTTTTTT. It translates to CASFFDRGGTGELFF.

The CDR3 DNA follows: TGTGCCAGCAGGGGACAGAGACACGGGGAGCTGTTTTTT. Amino acid sequence: CASRGQRHGELFF. The rearrangement uses TRBV13 and TRBJ2-2, with 7 nucleotides matching TRBD1. The J segment lost 7 bases and the V segment lost 6 bases, leaving 5 bases of the junction unmatched. CDR3 length equals 13 residues. The germline gives CDR1 PRHDT, CDR2 FYEKMQ (reference sequence).

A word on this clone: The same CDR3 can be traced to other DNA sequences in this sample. Here the CDR3 reads CATSRGGGGSQETQYF. CDR3 in DNA: TGTGCCACCAGCAGAGGCGGTGGAGGGTCCCAAGAGACCCAGTACTTC. The V gene is TRBV15, the J gene TRBJ2-5; D might be TRBD2 (6 bases). The length of the CDR3 is 16 residues. In germline, CDR1 is LNHNV, CDR2 YYDKDF (reference sequence). V lost 1 base, J lost 1 base, and 13 bases lay in between.

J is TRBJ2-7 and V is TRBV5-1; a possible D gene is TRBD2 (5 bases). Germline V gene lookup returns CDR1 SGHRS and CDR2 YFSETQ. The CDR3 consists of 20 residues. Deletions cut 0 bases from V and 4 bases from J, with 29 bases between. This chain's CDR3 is CASSLGVGPRARHEGYEQYF. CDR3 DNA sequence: TGCGCCAGCAGCTTGGGGGTCGGGCCCCGGGCCCGCCACGAGGGATACGAGCAGTACTTC.

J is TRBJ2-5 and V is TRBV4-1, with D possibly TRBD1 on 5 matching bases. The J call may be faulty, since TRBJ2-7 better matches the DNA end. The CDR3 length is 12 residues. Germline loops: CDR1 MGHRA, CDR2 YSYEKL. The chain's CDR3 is CASSFPGYEQYF. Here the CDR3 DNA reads TGCGCCAGCAGCTTTCCAGGGTACGAGCAGTACTTC.